This TCR beta chain originates from a study of T cells in Graves' hyperthyroidism and ophthalmopathy. Across the whole study: Peripheral blood was taken when the disease was first diagnosed, before any treatment began.

This clonotype was detected a few times. Its target is not known. Approximately 10 ml of fresh peripheral blood supplied the PBMCs. RNA transcripts yielded amplified TCR beta CDR3 regions. HTBI primers were used for first-round RT-PCR of the TCR CDR3. TCRdb re-analysed the multiplex PCR reads in MiXCR, keeping a single row per CDR3 protein. The sample lists fewer than 350,000 distinct CDR3 sequences, 15% to 20% occurring once. Study outcomes and limitations: Within blood appeared most thyroid clonotypes that had expanded above 0.001.

The CDR3 loop spans 18 amino acids. Looked up from germline, CDR1 is MDHEN and CDR2 is SYDVKM. V shed 5 bases, J shed 5 bases, and the junction held 19 bases outside the gene matches. The chain employs TRBV28 and TRBJ2-5; 8 nucleotides match TRBD1. The sequenced sample consisted of blood. This receptor was taken from a woman aged 40 to 55 with Graves' ophthalmopathy. The CDR3, as DNA: TGTGCCAGCAGTCCCACGCCGCCTTCAGCAGGGGGCAGGGAGACCCAGTACTTC. It is translated as CASSPTPPSAGGRETQYF. Drawing the rest from reference TRBV28 and TRBJ2-5, the complete variable domain is DVKVTQSSRYLVKRTGEKVFLECVQDMDHENMFWYRQDPGLGLRLIYFSYDVKMKEKGDIPEGYSVSREKKERFSLILESASTNQTSMYLCASSPTPPSAGGRETQYFGPGTRLLVL.